Listed below are T cell receptor beta chains from one sample, sequenced in a study of shared clonotypes between healthy human individuals. The assay was immunoSEQ multiplex PCR, and TCRdb's table has in-frame clones only and misses some. The repertoire holds 950,000 to 1,200,000 clones, with 70% to 85% as singletons. Sequencing input: memory CD4+ T cells from PBMCs. The receptors stem from a man aged 18 to 35 in good health. Some clones in this sample may be carry-over from other donors' samples. CDR3s include the opening cysteine and the closing phenylalanine or tryptophan. Each record gives: D gene, V gene, clone size, J gene, CDR3 DNA, CDR3 protein. The D gene is left open where the match is weak. A row's size may be missing; if present it is once, few, many or a size class.

>-|TRBV7-6|-|TRBJ2-5
TGTGCCAGCAGCTTAGCGCGTGGCGGGACCCAAGAGACCCAGTACTTC
CASSLARGGTQETQYF
>-|TRBV6-6|-|TRBJ1-1
TGTGCCAGCAGTTACTCCGGGCAGGGTGAAGCTTTCTTT
CASSYSGQGEAFF
>TRBD1|TRBV9|-|TRBJ1-3
TGTGCCAGCAGCGCCGGACAGGGGAGCTCTGGAAACACCATATATTTT
CASSAGQGSSGNTIYF
>-|TRBV14|-|TRBJ2-7
TGTGCCAGCAGCCAGGGGCTATTCTACGAGCAGTACTTC
CASSQGLFYEQYF
>TRBD1|TRBV9|-|TRBJ2-6
TGTGCCAGCAGCGTGGGACAGGGAAACTCTGGGGCCAACGTCCTGACTTTC
CASSVGQGNSGANVLTF
>TRBD2|TRBV2|once|TRBJ2-3
TGTGCCAGCAGGGTTAGACTAGCGGGAGCAAGCACAGATACGCAGTATTTT
CASRVRLAGASTDTQYF
>-|TRBV7-9|-|TRBJ2-5
TGTGCCAGCAGCTTAGCCGGGAGAAGACAAGAGACCCAGTACTTC
CASSLAGRRQETQYF
>TRBD1|TRBV7-6|-|TRBJ2-2
TGTGCCAGCAGCGCGACAGGGGGGTACACCGGGGAGCTGTTTTTT
CASSATGGYTGELFF
>-|TRBV11-2|-|TRBJ2-1
TGTGCCAGCAGCTTCCAAAGCGACTACAATGAGCAGTTCTTC
CASSFQSDYNEQFF
>TRBD1|TRBV6-6|many|TRBJ1-5
TGTGCCAGCAGTGACTGGACAGGGGGCCAGCCCCAGCATTTT
CASSDWTGGQPQHF
>-|TRBV2|-|TRBJ1-1
TGTGCCAGCAGTAAGATGGGGGTGGGAGGATTTGAAGCTTTCTTT
CASSKMGVGGFEAFF
>TRBD2|TRBV11-3|-|TRBJ2-3
TGTGCCAGCAGCGGCTCCGGGGGGGATACGCAGTATTTT
CASSGSGGDTQYF
>-|TRBV7-7|-|TRBJ2-5
TGTGCCAGCAGCTTAGGGGGCAGACAAGAGACCCAGTACTTC
CASSLGGRQETQYF
>TRBD1|TRBV7-9|-|TRBJ2-7
TGTGCCAGCAGCGTGGACAGGGGATCCTACGAGCAGTACTTC
CASSVDRGSYEQYF
>-|TRBV27|-|TRBJ2-7
TGTGCCAGCAGTCCGCGGCGACGGACTACGGGAGAGCACGAGCAGTACTTC
CASSPRRRTTGEHEQYF
>-|TRBV28|-|TRBJ2-5
TGTGCCAGCAGTTTATCGCCAGGCCAAGAGACCCAGTACTTC
CASSLSPGQETQYF
>TRBD1|TRBV4-1|-|TRBJ1-5
TGCGCCAGCAGCCAGGTCCTCTCCCGACAGGGCATCGTTTTCAATCAGCCCCAGCATTTT
CASSQVLSRQGIVFNQPQHF
>TRBD1|TRBV18|-|TRBJ2-2
TGTGCCAGCTCACCTTCTTTTGGGGACAGCTCCCGCGGGGAGCTGTTTTTT
CASSPSFGDSSRGELFF
>-|TRBV28|few|TRBJ1-4
TGTGCCAGCAGTTCCGAACAGGGCTCGCAGAACGAAAAACTGTTTTTT
CASSSEQGSQNEKLFF
>TRBD1|TRBV7-9|once|TRBJ2-4
TGTGCCAGCAGCGATTTGGGACAGGGAACCTACTTC
CASSDLGQGTYF
>-|TRBV6-5|-|TRBJ1-1
TGTGCCAGCAGTGTAACCGGACACTCAAACACTGAAGCTTTCTTT
CASSVTGHSNTEAFF
>TRBD2|TRBV27|few|TRBJ2-2
TGTGCCAGCAGTTACCCCGGGACTAGCGGGAGTGTAGGGGAGCTGTTTTTT
CASSYPGTSGSVGELFF
>-|TRBV28|-|TRBJ2-3
TGTGCCAGCACCCGGGGAATCACAGATACGCAGTATTTT
CASTRGITDTQYF
>-|TRBV2|-|TRBJ2-7
TGTGCCAGCACCTTGTTCCGGGGGTACTACGAGCAGTACTTC
CASTLFRGYYEQYF
>-|TRBV5-1|-|TRBJ1-1
TGCGCCAGCAGCTCGACAGGATGGAACACTGAAGCTTTCTTT
CASSSTGWNTEAFF
>-|TRBV9|-|TRBJ2-7
TGTGCCAGCAGCGTAGGTCGTATCTACGAGCAGTACTTC
CASSVGRIYEQYF
>TRBD2|TRBV18|-|TRBJ2-7
TGTGCCAGCTCACCGCTTACTAGCGGACCCTCCTACGAGCAGTACTTC
CASSPLTSGPSYEQYF
>-|TRBV4-1|-|TRBJ1-2
TGCGCCAGCAGCCGGCTCCTACAGTCCTCCTATGGCTACACCTTC
CASSRLLQSSYGYTF
>-|TRBV9|-|TRBJ1-1
TGTGCCAGCAGCCCGCTCCCAGATCAAGAAGCTTTCTTT
CASSPLPDQEAFF
>TRBD2|TRBV4-3|-|TRBJ2-1
TGCGCCAGCAGCCAAGATTACAGCGGGACTGAGCAGTTCTTC
CASSQDYSGTEQFF
>-|TRBV28|-|TRBJ1-1
TGTGCCAGCAGTTCTGCCAGTGAAGCTTTCTTT
CASSSASEAFF
>TRBD2|TRBV5-4|few|TRBJ2-3
TGTGCCAGCAGCTGGGGACTAGCGGGGTCCACAGATACGCAGTATTTT
CASSWGLAGSTDTQYF
>-|TRBV28|once|TRBJ2-1
TGTGCCAGCAGGTCCCGGGATTACAATGAGCAGTTCTTC
CASRSRDYNEQFF
>TRBD1|TRBV28|-|TRBJ1-1
TGTGCCAGCAGGCCCGAGACAGGGTCGGCCACTGAAGCTTTCTTT
CASRPETGSATEAFF